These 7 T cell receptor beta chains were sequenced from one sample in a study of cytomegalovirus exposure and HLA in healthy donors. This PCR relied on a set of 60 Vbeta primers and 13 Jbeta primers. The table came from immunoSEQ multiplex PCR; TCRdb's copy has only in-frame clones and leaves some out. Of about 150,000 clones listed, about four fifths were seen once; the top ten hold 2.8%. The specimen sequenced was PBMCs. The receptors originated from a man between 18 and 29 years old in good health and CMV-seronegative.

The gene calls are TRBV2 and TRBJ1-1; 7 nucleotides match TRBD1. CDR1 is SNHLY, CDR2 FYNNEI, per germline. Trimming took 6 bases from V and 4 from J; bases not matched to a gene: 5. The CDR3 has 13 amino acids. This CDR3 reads CASSYRGSTEAFF. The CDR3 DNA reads TGTGCCAGCAGCTACAGGGGAAGCACTGAAGCTTTCTTT.

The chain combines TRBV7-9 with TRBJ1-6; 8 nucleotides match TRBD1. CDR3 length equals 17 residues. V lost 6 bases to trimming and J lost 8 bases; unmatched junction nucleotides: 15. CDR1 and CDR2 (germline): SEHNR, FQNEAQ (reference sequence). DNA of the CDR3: TGTGCCAGCAGGGGTGGACCGGACAGGGTTCGTTATTCACCCCTCCACTTT. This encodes CASRGGPDRVRYSPLHF.

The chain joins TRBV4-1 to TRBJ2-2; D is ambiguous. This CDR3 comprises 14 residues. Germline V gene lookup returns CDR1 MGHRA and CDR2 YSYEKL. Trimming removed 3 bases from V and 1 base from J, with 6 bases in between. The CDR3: CASSHLENTGELFF. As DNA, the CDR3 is TGCGCCAGCAGCCACCTAGAGAACACCGGGGAGCTGTTTTTT.

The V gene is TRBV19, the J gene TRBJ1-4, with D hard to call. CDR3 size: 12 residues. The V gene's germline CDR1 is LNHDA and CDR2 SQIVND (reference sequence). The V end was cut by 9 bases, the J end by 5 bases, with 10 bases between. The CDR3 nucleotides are TGTGCCAGCAATAGGAGAAATGAAAAACTGTTTTTT. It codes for CASNRRNEKLFF.

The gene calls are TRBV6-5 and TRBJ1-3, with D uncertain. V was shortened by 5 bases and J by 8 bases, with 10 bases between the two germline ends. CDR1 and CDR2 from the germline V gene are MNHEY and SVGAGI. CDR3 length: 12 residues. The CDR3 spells CASSGGSDTIYF. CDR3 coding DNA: TGTGCCAGCAGTGGCGGTAGTGACACCATATATTTT.

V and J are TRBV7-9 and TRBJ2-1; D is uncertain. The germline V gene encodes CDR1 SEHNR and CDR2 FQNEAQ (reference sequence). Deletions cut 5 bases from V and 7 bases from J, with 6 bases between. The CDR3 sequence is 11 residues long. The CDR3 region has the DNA TGTGCCAGCAGCCCCTCGAATGAGCAGTTCTTC. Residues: CASSPSNEQFF.

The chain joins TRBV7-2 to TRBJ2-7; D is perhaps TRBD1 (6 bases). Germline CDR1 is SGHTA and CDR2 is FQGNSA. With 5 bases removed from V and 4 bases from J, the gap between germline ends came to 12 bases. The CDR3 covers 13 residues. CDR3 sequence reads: CASSGTKGYEQYF. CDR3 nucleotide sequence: TGTGCCAGCAGCGGGACAAAGGGATACGAGCAGTACTTC. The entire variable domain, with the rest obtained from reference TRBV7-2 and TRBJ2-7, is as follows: GAGVSQSPSNKVTEKGKDVELRCDPISGHTALYWYRQSLGQGLEFLIYFQGNSAPDKSGLPSDRFSAERTGGSVSTLTIQRTQQEDSAVYLCASSGTKGYEQYFGPGTRLTVT.